Below, 29 T cell receptor beta chains from the same sample are listed, as sequenced in a study of cytomegalovirus exposure and HLA in healthy donors. The PCR had 60 Vbeta and 13 Jbeta primers. Profiling relied on immunoSEQ multiplex PCR, and the TCRdb table lists in-frame clones only, not all of them. The sample records 150,000 to 200,000 clones, 81% being singletons. The sample consisted of PBMCs. These receptors were obtained from a man aged 50-60 years in good health and CMV-seronegative.

For the CDR3, the DNA is TGTGCCAGCAGTTACGGGACAGAAAACTACGAGCAGTACTTC. Translating gives CASSYGTENYEQYF. The chain joins TRBV6-5 to TRBJ2-7; TRBD1 agrees at 7 bases. V shed 2 bases, J shed 3 bases, and the junction held 4 bases outside the gene matches. The CDR3 totals 14 residues. CDR1 is MNHEY, CDR2 SVGAGI, per germline.

This clone has a single count. The chain uses TRBV6-1 and TRBJ1-5, with 7 bases aligning to TRBD1. The CDR3 is 12 residues long. Losses at the gene ends were 7 bases for V and 7 bases for J; bases not matched to a gene: 4. Germline CDR1 reads MNHNS; CDR2 reads SASEGT. CDR3 loop: CASTGGGQPQHF. CDR3 DNA: TGTGCCAGCACAGGGGGTGGCCAGCCCCAGCATTTT.

This clone was seen a handful of times. V and J are TRBV9 and TRBJ2-7, with D possibly matching TRBD2 (6 bases). CDR1 and CDR2 from the germline V gene are SGDLS and YYNGEE. This CDR3 region has 15 residues. V was pared by 3 bases and J by 3 bases, with 16 bases between. The CDR3 is CASSAQGGGNYEQYF. Here the CDR3 DNA reads TGTGCCAGCAGCGCCCAGGGAGGAGGGAACTACGAGCAGTACTTC.

The chain joins TRBV7-9 to TRBJ2-2, with D possibly TRBD1 on 5 matching bases. The CDR3 spans 15 residues. V gave up 5 bases and J gave up 4 bases, with 14 bases separating them. Germline V lookup: CDR1 SEHNR, CDR2 FQNEAQ (reference sequence). CDR3 in DNA: TGTGCCAGCAGCCCCCCGACAGTGGCCACCGGGGAGCTGTTTTTT. Amino acid sequence: CASSPPTVATGELFF. Full variable domain (rest looked up from reference TRBV7-9 and TRBJ2-2): DTGVSQNPRHKITKRGQNVTFRCDPISEHNRLYWYRQTLGQGPEFLTYFQNEAQLEKSRLLSDRFSAERPKGSFSTLEIQRTEQGDSAMYLCASSPPTVATGELFFGEGSRLTVL.

The rearrangement links TRBV18 to TRBJ1-2; 9 nucleotides line up with TRBD1. CDR1 is KGHSH and CDR2 is LQKENI in the germline V gene. V shed 3 bases and J 4 bases; nucleotides not matched to a gene: 6. The CDR3 has 15 amino acids. CDR3 loop: CASSPGTGTSYGYTF. DNA of the CDR3: TGTGCCAGCTCACCGGGGACAGGGACAAGCTATGGCTACACCTTC. Variable domain in full (rest from reference TRBV18 and TRBJ1-2): NAGVMQNPRHLVRRRGQEARLRCSPMKGHSHVYWYRQLPEEGLKFMVYLQKENIIDESGMPKERFSAEFPKEGPSILRIQQVVRGDSAAYFCASSPGTGTSYGYTFGSGTRLTVV.

This chain connects TRBV6-5 to TRBJ2-7; D is perhaps TRBD1 (6 bases). Deletions cut 6 bases from V and 0 bases from J, with 15 bases between. Germline-derived CDR1 and CDR2 are MNHEY and SVGAGI. The CDR3 is 15 residues long. The CDR3 nucleotides are TGTGCCAGCAGCCCACAGGGCCTGAGCTCCTACGAGCAGTACTTC. It translates to CASSPQGLSSYEQYF.

The sample holds a few counts of this clone. The chain recombines TRBV5-1 with TRBJ2-2; 8 nucleotides line up with TRBD2. The CDR3 has 16 amino acids. The V segment lost 0 bases and the J segment 1 base; nucleotides outside the gene matches: 2. Germline V lookup: CDR1 SGHRS, CDR2 YFSETQ. CDR3 bases: TGCGCCAGCAGCTTGGCTACTAGCGGGAACACCGGGGAGCTGTTTTTT. Translated, it gives CASSLATSGNTGELFF. The whole variable domain, remainder taken from reference TRBV5-1 and TRBJ2-2, is KAGVTQTPRYLIKTRGQQVTLSCSPISGHRSVSWYQQTPGQGLQFLFEYFSETQRNKGNFPGRFSGRQFSNSRSEMNVSTLELGDSALYLCASSLATSGNTGELFFGEGSRLTVL.

The chain carries TRBV29-1 and TRBJ2-1, with 7 positions matching TRBD1. CDR1 SQVTM and CDR2 ANQGSEA come from the germline V gene. The ends lost 3 bases at V and 8 bases at J; junction bases unmatched: 4. The CDR3 is 12 amino acids. Written as DNA, the CDR3 is TGCAGCGTTGACAAGGGGGCGGATGAGCAGTTCTTC. Protein sequence: CSVDKGADEQFF.

This chain links TRBV14 with TRBJ1-4; D call uncertain. V was shortened by 5 bases and J by 8 bases, with 18 bases between the two germline ends. Germline V CDR1 and CDR2: SGHDN, FVKESK. There are 15 residues in the CDR3. CDR3 amino acids: CASSANAGVLEKLFF. The DNA of the CDR3 is TGTGCCAGCAGCGCCAATGCCGGGGTTCTGGAAAAACTGTTTTTT.

The chain has TRBV7-9 and TRBJ2-5; D not certain. Germline V gene sequence: CDR1 SEHNR, CDR2 FQNEAQ (reference sequence). V was trimmed by 5 bases and J by 1 base, leaving 11 bases between them. The CDR3 runs to 14 residues. The CDR3 sequence is CASSLPVFQETQYF. The CDR3 nucleotides read TGTGCCAGCAGCCTCCCGGTATTCCAAGAGACCCAGTACTTC.

The gene calls are TRBV5-1 and TRBJ1-1; no clear D. Germline CDR1 reads SGHRS; CDR2 reads YFSETQ. V shed 6 bases and J shed 0 bases, with 15 bases lying between them. This CDR3 region has 15 residues. The CDR3 here is CASTGSPYLNTEAFF. CDR3 in DNA: TGCGCCAGCACGGGATCCCCCTACTTGAACACTGAAGCTTTCTTT. Full variable domain (rest looked up from reference TRBV5-1 and TRBJ1-1): KAGVTQTPRYLIKTRGQQVTLSCSPISGHRSVSWYQQTPGQGLQFLFEYFSETQRNKGNFPGRFSGRQFSNSRSEMNVSTLELGDSALYLCASTGSPYLNTEAFFGQGTRLTVV.

This chain links TRBV2 with TRBJ1-2, with unresolved D. Germline V gives CDR1 SNHLY, CDR2 FYNNEI. With 7 bases removed from V and 6 bases from J, the gap between germline ends came to 12 bases. The CDR3 sequence is 12 residues long. The CDR3 coding sequence is TGTGCCAGCACGGGATGGAGCCATGGCTACACCTTC. Amino acids: CASTGWSHGYTF. The complete variable domain, with remaining parts taken from reference TRBV2 and TRBJ1-2, reads EPEVTQTPSHQVTQMGQEVILRCVPISNHLYFYWYRQILGQKVEFLVSFYNNEISEKSEIFDDQFSVERPDGSNFTLKIRSTKLEDSAMYFCASTGWSHGYTFGSGTRLTVV.

The gene calls are TRBV7-3 and TRBJ1-1, with 8 bases that match TRBD1. The germline CDR1 and CDR2 sequences are SGHTA and FQGTGA. Trimming took 7 bases from V and 5 from J; bases not matched to a gene: 9. The CDR3 has 14 residues. Here the CDR3 reads CASTEGQGSTEAFF. CDR3 coding DNA: TGTGCCAGCACCGAAGGACAGGGAAGTACTGAAGCTTTCTTT.

The rearrangement links TRBV4-2 to TRBJ1-2, with TRBD1 as a possible D gene (6 bases). The V gene lost 3 bases and the J gene lost 2 bases, with 13 bases spanning the gap. The germline V gene encodes CDR1 LGHNA and CDR2 YNFKEQ. There are 15 residues in the CDR3. CDR3 amino acids: CASSQVGQKNYGYTF. As DNA, the CDR3 is TGTGCCAGCAGCCAGGTAGGACAGAAGAACTATGGCTACACCTTC.

V usage is TRBV30 and J usage is TRBJ1-1; no definite D call. Between the trimmed V and J ends, which lost 4 bases and 10 bases, there was a span of 16 bases. Germline V gene data show CDR1 as GTSNPN and CDR2 as SVGIG (reference sequence). CDR3 length: 12 residues. CDR3 in DNA: TGTGCCTGGAATCCGGGGAGGTCTCCAGCTTTCTTT. Translated: CAWNPGRSPAFF.

The chain carries TRBV6-5 and TRBJ2-5; 7 bases line up with TRBD1. With the DNA end fitting TRBJ2-7 better, the J assignment may be wrong. CDR1 and CDR2 from the germline V gene are MNHEY and SVGAGI. The length of the CDR3 is 13 residues. Written as DNA, the CDR3 is TGTGCCAGCAGGACAGGGTTGACCTACGAGCAGTACTTC. It is translated as CASRTGLTYEQYF.

The rearrangement uses TRBV5-8 and TRBJ2-2; TRBD1 matches 7 bases. Germline lookup yields CDR1 SGHTS and CDR2 YDEGEE. The CDR3 has 15 residues. V dropped 0 bases and J dropped 5; count of bases not matched to a gene: 4. The CDR3: CASSLEGARTGELFF. The CDR3 bases are TGTGCCAGCAGCTTGGAGGGGGCCCGGACCGGGGAGCTGTTTTTT.

The sample holds a few counts of this clone. The chain has TRBV5-5 and TRBJ1-6; 9 nucleotides agree with TRBD1. CDR1 and CDR2 (germline): SGHKS, YYEKEE (reference sequence). The V gene end was trimmed by 4 bases and the J gene end by 12 bases; junction bases not matched to a gene: 5. This CDR3 contains 13 residues. The CDR3 sequence: CASSGDRALPLHF. The DNA of the CDR3 is TGTGCCAGCAGCGGGGACAGGGCGTTACCCCTCCACTTT.

This chain uses TRBV2 with TRBJ2-1; TRBD2 is a possible D gene (6 bases). Germline CDR1 reads SNHLY; CDR2 reads FYNNEI. This CDR3 region has 15 residues. Trimming shortened V by 6 bases and J by 2 bases, and 14 bases separated the two germline ends. The DNA of the CDR3 is TGTGCCAGCAGGGCCTGGGGGGATACCTACAATGAGCAGTTCTTC. It codes for CASRAWGDTYNEQFF.

The chain is built from TRBV29-1 and TRBJ1-4; D remains ambiguous. V lost 5 bases, J lost 4 bases, and 5 bases lay in between. The CDR3 length is 11 residues. Germline V lookup: CDR1 SQVTM, CDR2 ANQGSEA. CDR3 residues: CSVRDNEKLFF. CDR3 in DNA: TGCAGCGTTCGGGATAATGAAAAACTGTTTTTT.

The chain joins TRBV5-1 to TRBJ1-2; 8 bases map to TRBD1. The J segment lost 6 bases and the V segment lost 4 bases, leaving 11 bases of the junction unmatched. The CDR3 length is 15 residues. Germline lookup yields CDR1 SGHRS and CDR2 YFSETQ. This CDR3 is CASSPGQGLAHGYTF. CDR3 bases: TGCGCCAGCAGCCCTGGACAGGGCTTAGCCCATGGCTACACCTTC.

The V call is TRBV7-2, the J call TRBJ1-4, with D tentatively TRBD1 (5 bases). V gave up 7 bases and J gave up 0 bases, with 12 bases separating them. This CDR3 region has 15 residues. Germline V gene data show CDR1 as SGHTA and CDR2 as FQGNSA. CDR3 region: CASTLGGTTNEKLFF. CDR3 DNA sequence: TGTGCCAGCACCTTGGGGGGAACAACTAATGAAAAACTGTTTTTT.

The V call is TRBV6-4, the J call TRBJ2-1, with D perhaps matching TRBD2 (5 bases). V lost 0 bases to trimming and J lost 0 bases, with 9 bases between them. The CDR3 has 16 amino acids. CDR1 is MRHNA and CDR2 is SNTAGT in the germline V gene. CDR3 nucleotide sequence: TGTGCCAGCAGTGACTCGGTGGGGAGCTCCTACAATGAGCAGTTCTTC. Its protein is CASSDSVGSSYNEQFF.

The chain uses TRBV27 and TRBJ2-7; no firm D call. Germline-derived CDR1 and CDR2 are MNHEY and SMNVEV (reference sequence). The CDR3 is made up of 14 amino acids. V gave up 6 bases and J gave up 0 bases, with 12 bases separating them. CDR3 DNA: TGTGCCAGCAGCCCAGTGTGGAGCTCCTACGAGCAGTACTTC. Translation: CASSPVWSSYEQYF.

The chain couples TRBV2 to TRBJ1-2; D remains ambiguous. CDR3 size: 13 residues. Germline V gene sequence: CDR1 SNHLY, CDR2 FYNNEI. The V and J ends lost 4 bases and 2 bases respectively, with 8 bases between them. The CDR3 region is CASSGDTNYGYTF. In nucleotides, the CDR3 is TGTGCCAGCAGTGGAGACACAAACTATGGCTACACCTTC.

Worth noting for this clone: Other DNA sequences of this sample code for an identical CDR3. V is TRBV19 and J is TRBJ1-1, with 7 bases that match TRBD1. CDR1 and CDR2 (germline): LNHDA, SQIVND (reference sequence). CDR3 length: 15 residues. With 1 base clipped from V and 1 base from J, the junction kept 3 bases outside the gene matches. In DNA, the CDR3 is TGTGCCAGTAGTATAGGACAGGGAGGGAACACTGAAGCTTTCTTT. Translated: CASSIGQGGNTEAFF. Full variable domain (missing parts from reference TRBV19 and TRBJ1-1): DGGITQSPKYLFRKEGQNVTLSCEQNLNHDAMYWYRQDPGQGLRLIYYSQIVNDFQKGDIAEGYSVSREKKESFPLTVTSAQKNPTAFYLCASSIGQGGNTEAFFGQGTRLTVV.

Only a few counts were recorded for this clone. This chain links TRBV5-1 with TRBJ2-2, with TRBD2 matching over 10 bases. V was pared by 5 bases and J by 7 bases, with 11 bases of the junction left unmatched. This CDR3 contains 16 residues. Germline loops: CDR1 SGHRS, CDR2 YFSETQ. The CDR3 coding sequence is TGCGCCAGCAGTCGAGCGGGGGGGCCTTCGGTCGGGGAGCTGTTTTTT. Protein product: CASSRAGGPSVGELFF.

This clone was seen a single time. The chain joins TRBV2 to TRBJ2-7; weak D call: TRBD1 (6 bases). V was clipped by 3 bases and J by 2 bases, with 11 bases between them. This CDR3 comprises 14 residues. Looked up from germline, CDR1 is SNHLY and CDR2 is FYNNEI. CDR3 loop: CASSEWDNPYEQYF. The DNA for the CDR3 is TGTGCCAGCAGTGAGTGGGACAATCCCTACGAGCAGTACTTC.

The V gene is TRBV5-1, the J gene TRBJ2-3; maybe TRBD2 (7 bases). V lost 0 bases to trimming and J lost 4 bases, with 12 bases between them. Per the germline V gene, CDR1 is SGHRS and CDR2 is YFSETQ. The length of the CDR3 is 15 residues. The CDR3 sequence: CASSLGGGAADTQYF. The CDR3 nucleotides read TGCGCCAGCAGCTTGGGTGGGGGGGCGGCAGATACGCAGTATTTT.